These T cell receptor beta chains were read from a single sample in a study of regulatory T cells in long-lasting Graves disease. TCRdb reanalysed the multiplex PCR reads using MiXCR and keeps one entry per CDR3 protein. This sample has approximately 470,000 distinct CDR3 sequences, with about a sixth found just once. The same sample was also used in a study of T cells in Graves' hyperthyroidism and ophthalmopathy.

The sequencing here drew on peripheral blood mononuclear cells (PBMCs), taken at new diagnosis, from a patient treated with antithyroid drugs. The source is a man in his forties or fifties with Graves disease. Each CDR3 is given with its conserved first and last residue. D genes are given only for firm matches. Rows give clone size only sometimes, using once, few, many, or a class for an expanded clone.

D	V	size	J	DNA	CDR3
.	TRBV3-1	many	TRBJ1-1	TGTGCCAGCAGCAAAAGAGGGACACCTGAAGCTTTCTTT	CASSKRGTPEAFF
.	TRBV28	many	TRBJ2-7	TGTGCCAGCAGTTCGCCCGCTGGAGCCTACGAGCAGTACTTC	CASSSPAGAYEQYF
TRBD2	TRBV6-1	.	TRBJ2-6	TGTGCCAGCAGTACTTCCCTAGCGGGAGGGGAGTCTGGGGCCAACGTCCTGACTTTC	CASSTSLAGGESGANVLTF
TRBD1	TRBV3-1	.	TRBJ1-5	TGTGCCAGCAGCCGAACAGGGGTCCCTAGCAATCAGCCCCAGCATTTT	CASSRTGVPSNQPQHF
TRBD1	TRBV5-1	.	TRBJ1-1	TGCGCCAGCAGCCCGGGGACAGGGGGACAGAACACTGAAGCTTTCTTT	CASSPGTGGQNTEAFF
TRBD2	TRBV10-1	many	TRBJ2-3	TGCGCCAGCAGTCCCCGGCGGACTAGCGGGAGGATAGATACGCAGTATTTT	CASSPRRTSGRIDTQYF
.	TRBV29-1	few	TRBJ1-5	TGCAGCGCTGGAGTGGCATCGGATCAGCCCCAGCATTTT	CSAGVASDQPQHF
.	TRBV6-1	many	TRBJ2-1	TGTGCCAGCAGTACTTACCTGAGCTCCTACAATGAGCAGTTCTTC	CASSTYLSSYNEQFF
TRBD1	TRBV20-1	.	TRBJ2-1	TGCAGTGCTCCCGGGACAGGGTTCCCAAGCGGCCTTTACAATGAGCAGTTCTTC	CSAPGTGFPSGLYNEQFF
.	TRBV28	few	TRBJ1-5	TGTGCCAGCATAAGACGGGATAGCAATCAGCCCCAGCATTTT	CASIRRDSNQPQHF
.	TRBV7-2	many	TRBJ2-5	TGTGCCAGCAGCTTAATGCCAGCCCAAGAGACCCAGTACTTC	CASSLMPAQETQYF
TRBD2	TRBV15	.	TRBJ2-5	TGTGCCACCAGCAGAGATTGGTCTAGCGGGGGGCAAGAGACCCAGTACTTC	CATSRDWSSGGQETQYF
TRBD1	TRBV7-3	many	TRBJ2-2	TGTGCCAGCAGCCGATCCGGGACAGGGAACACCGGGGAGCTGTTTTTT	CASSRSGTGNTGELFF
.	TRBV28	few	TRBJ1-4	TGTGCCAGCACAACCGATTTCCAGGGGTCGGTTGAAAAACTGTTTTTT	CASTTDFQGSVEKLFF
TRBD1	TRBV5-6	many	TRBJ1-2	TGTGCCAGCAGCTTGGCCAGGGGACAGGGTTACGTTGGCTACACCTTC	CASSLARGQGYVGYTF
.	TRBV5-1	many	TRBJ1-4	TGCGCCAGCAGCTTGGGCAGGTCCGGTGAAAAACTGTTTTTT	CASSLGRSGEKLFF
TRBD2	TRBV2	many	TRBJ2-1	TGTGCCAGCCGTACCTCCGGCGGGAGGCTGGGGAATGAGCAGTTCTTC	CASRTSGGRLGNEQFF
.	TRBV10-2	.	TRBJ1-4	TGCGCCAGCAGCTTTCTGCCGGGACGGATTAATGAAAAACTGTTTTTT	CASSFLPGRINEKLFF
.	TRBV12-3/TRBV12-4	many	TRBJ1-5	TGTGCCAGCAGTCGAGGGGGGATGGGCCAGCCCCAGCATTTT	CASSRGGMGQPQHF
.	TRBV27	many	TRBJ2-1	TGTGCCAGCAGTTTACTGGACCGACCCTACAATGAGCAGTTCTTC	CASSLLDRPYNEQFF
.	TRBV15	many	TRBJ2-5	TGTGCCACCAGCAGAGATCGAGGGAGTGAGACCCAGTACTTC	CATSRDRGSETQYF
.	TRBV12-3/TRBV12-4	many	TRBJ1-1	TGTGCCAGCAGTTTATTCTACCCCCCTGAAGCTTTCTTT	CASSLFYPPEAFF
.	TRBV5-1	many	TRBJ2-2	TGTGCCAGCAGCTTGATCGCGGAGCCGAACACCGGGGAGCTGTTTTTT	CASSLIAEPNTGELFF
TRBD1	TRBV30	few	TRBJ2-3	TGTGCCTGGGACAGGGCTAGCTCCTGGATTTCTAGCACAGATACGCAGTATTTT	CAWDRASSWISSTDTQYF
TRBD1	TRBV29-1	few	TRBJ2-5	TGCAGCGCGACTTTCGGGACAGAAGCCCAGTACTTC	CSATFGTEAQYF
TRBD1	TRBV6-1	.	TRBJ1-1	TGTGCAGCGGCGGTGGAGGGGGCGGCTGACACTGAAGCTTTCTTT	CAAAVEGAADTEAFF
.	TRBV3-1	many	TRBJ1-6	TGTGCCAGCAGCCAGCCGGGGGACACGAGCAGCTCACCCCTCCACTTT	CASSQPGDTSSSPLHF
TRBD1	TRBV2	many	TRBJ2-3	TGTGCCAGCAGGGGGACAGGCACAGATACGCAGTATTTT	CASRGTGTDTQYF
TRBD1	TRBV12-3/TRBV12-4	few	TRBJ2-2	TGTGCCAGCAGGCTGGGACAGGGCACCGGGGAGCTGTTTTTT	CASRLGQGTGELFF
.	TRBV3-1	many	TRBJ2-5	TGTGCCAGCAGACTGTACCAAGAGACCCAGTACTTC	CASRLYQETQYF
TRBD2	TRBV3-1	many	TRBJ2-1	TGTGCCAGCAGCCAAGGGGCTAGCGGGAGGGCCCACAATGAGCAGTTCTTC	CASSQGASGRAHNEQFF
TRBD1	TRBV24-1	few	TRBJ2-3	TGTGCCACCAGTGATCGGACAGGGAGGACAGATACGCAGTATTTT	CATSDRTGRTDTQYF
.	TRBV6-1	few	TRBJ2-7	TGTGCCAGCAGTACCCTCAGCGTTGGGGAGCAGTACTTC	CASSTLSVGEQYF
.	TRBV6-1	few	TRBJ2-2	TGTGCCAGCAGGCCAGTATCGAACACCGGGGAGCTGTTTTTT	CASRPVSNTGELFF
.	TRBV4-2	.	TRBJ2-3	TGTGCCAGCAGCCAAGGCCGGGTTCCATCGCAGTATTTT	CASSQGRVPSQYF
.	TRBV30	many	TRBJ1-1	TGTGCCTGGAGTCCCGGGACGGGTGGGGACACTGAAGCTTTCTTT	CAWSPGTGGDTEAFF
.	TRBV20-1	many	TRBJ1-1	TGCAGTGCTCAATTCGGGGGGGCGAACACTGAAGCTTTCTTT	CSAQFGGANTEAFF
.	TRBV11-2	few	TRBJ2-2	TGTGCCAGCAGCGCCCAGCGGGCGGGCGGGGAGCTGTTTTTT	CASSAQRAGGELFF
TRBD2	TRBV3-1	many	TRBJ2-3	TGTGCCAGCAGCCACCGGTCCGGGAGGAGCACAGATACGCAGTATTTT	CASSHRSGRSTDTQYF
TRBD1	TRBV19	.	TRBJ2-2	TGTGCCAGTAGTATACAGGGGGCGCTTGTCACCGGGGAGCTGTTTTTT	CASSIQGALVTGELFF
TRBD1	TRBV29-1	few	TRBJ1-4	TGCAGCGTCAACCCGACAGGGATCGGCGAAAAACTGTTTTTT	CSVNPTGIGEKLFF